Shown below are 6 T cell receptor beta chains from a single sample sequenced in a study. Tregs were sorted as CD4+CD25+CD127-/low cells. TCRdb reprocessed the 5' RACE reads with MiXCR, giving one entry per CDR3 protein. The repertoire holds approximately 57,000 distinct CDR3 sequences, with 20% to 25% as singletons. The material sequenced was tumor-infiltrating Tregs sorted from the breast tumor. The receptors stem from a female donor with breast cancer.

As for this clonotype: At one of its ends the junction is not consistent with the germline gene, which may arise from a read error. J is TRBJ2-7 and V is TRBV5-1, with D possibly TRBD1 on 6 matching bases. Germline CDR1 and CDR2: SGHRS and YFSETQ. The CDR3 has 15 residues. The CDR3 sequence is CAGSFSLGDTYEQYF. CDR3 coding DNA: TGCGCCGGCAGCTTCAGTTTGGGGGACACCTACGAGCAGTACTTC.

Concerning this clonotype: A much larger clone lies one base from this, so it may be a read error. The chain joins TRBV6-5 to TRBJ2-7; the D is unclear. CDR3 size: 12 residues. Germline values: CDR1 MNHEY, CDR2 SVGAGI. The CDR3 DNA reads TGTGTCAGCAGCGCCGGGCCCTACGAGCAGTACTTC. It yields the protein CVSSAGPYEQYF.

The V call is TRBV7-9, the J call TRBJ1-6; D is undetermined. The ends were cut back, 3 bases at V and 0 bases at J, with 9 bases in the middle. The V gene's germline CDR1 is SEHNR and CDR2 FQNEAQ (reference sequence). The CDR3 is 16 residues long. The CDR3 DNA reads TGTGCCAGCAGCTTGTTATTGAGCTCCTATAATTCACCCCTCCACTTT. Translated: CASSLLLSSYNSPLHF.

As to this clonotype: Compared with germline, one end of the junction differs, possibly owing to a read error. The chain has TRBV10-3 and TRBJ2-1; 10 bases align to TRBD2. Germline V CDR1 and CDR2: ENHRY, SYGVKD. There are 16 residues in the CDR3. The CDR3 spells CATSLGSSGSTGEQLF. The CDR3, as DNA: TGTGCCACCTCACTGGGTTCTAGCGGGAGTACTGGTGAGCAGCTCTTC.

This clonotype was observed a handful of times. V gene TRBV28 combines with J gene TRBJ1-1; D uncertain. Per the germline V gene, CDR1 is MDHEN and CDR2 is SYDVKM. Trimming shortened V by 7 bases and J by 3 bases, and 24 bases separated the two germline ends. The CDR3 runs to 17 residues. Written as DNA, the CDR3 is TGTGCCAGCACCCCTTGGGGATCTTCCCCCCGGCACACTGAAGCTTTCTTT. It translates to CASTPWGSSPRHTEAFF.

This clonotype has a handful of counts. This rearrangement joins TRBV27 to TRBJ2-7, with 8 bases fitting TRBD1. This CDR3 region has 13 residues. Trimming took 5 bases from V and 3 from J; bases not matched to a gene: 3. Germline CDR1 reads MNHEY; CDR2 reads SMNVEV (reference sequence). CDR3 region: CASSLGQVYEQYF. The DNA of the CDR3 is TGTGCCAGCAGTCTGGGACAGGTCTACGAGCAGTACTTC.